Below, 20 T cell receptor beta chains from the same sample are listed, as sequenced in a study of early stage breast cancer tumors (dated by TCRdb to 2017 to 2019). Libraries were prepared through the immunoSEQ multiplex PCR assay. As stored in TCRdb, this immuneACCESS dataset retains in-frame rearrangements with V and J assigned. A fraction of the clones does not appear; measured against another copy, unresolved V genes explain less than half of the discrepancy, and the remainder lacks a known reason. Here the sample has 2,700 or so clones; less than 75% occur a single time. The top ten clones comprise 21% of the sample. The sequencing input was normal breast tissue next to the tumor. These receptors all come from a person aged 45 to 59 with breast cancer.

This clone was detected a few times. The J gene is TRBJ1-6, the V gene TRBV15; D is unresolved. Trimming removed 2 bases at V and 9 bases at J, with 11 bases between. The CDR3 contains 14 residues. Germline V gene sequence: CDR1 LNHNV, CDR2 YYDKDF (reference sequence). The CDR3 spells CATSRPGDSSPLHF. The CDR3 bases are TGTGCCACCAGCAGACCTGGGGATTCTTCACCCCTCCACTTT.

By sample share, this clone is large (0.1 to 1%). The chain is built from TRBV7-2 and TRBJ2-2; TRBD2 aligns across 10 bases. Germline V gene data show CDR1 as SGHTA and CDR2 as FQGNSA. J lost 4 bases, V lost 5 bases, and 4 bases had no gene match. The CDR3 has 15 amino acids. CDR3 bases: TGTGCCAGCAGCCCTCGGACTAGCGGCACCGGGGAGCTGTTTTTT. Protein sequence: CASSPRTSGTGELFF.

The J gene is TRBJ2-3, the V gene TRBV5-6; TRBD2 matches 14 bases. Per germline, CDR1 SGHDT and CDR2 YYEEEE. The CDR3 consists of 15 residues. V gave up 6 bases and J gave up 4 bases; unmatched junction bases: 4. CDR3 region: CASTLTSGGADTQYF. CDR3 coding DNA: TGTGCCAGCACCCTGACTAGCGGGGGGGCAGATACGCAGTATTTT.

The CDR3 reads CASMQSVEQYF. CDR3 DNA: TGTGCCAGCATGCAATCCGTCGAGCAGTACTTC. J is TRBJ2-7 and V is TRBV28, with D unclear. Germline-derived CDR1 and CDR2 are MDHEN and SYDVKM. The CDR3 is 11 residues long. Trimming removed 7 bases from V and 6 bases from J, with 10 bases in between.

The chain uses TRBV15 and TRBJ1-2; D gene uncertain. This CDR3 has 16 residues. The V and J ends lost 0 bases and 0 bases respectively, with 11 bases between them. Germline V lookup: CDR1 LNHNV, CDR2 YYDKDF (reference sequence). As DNA, the CDR3 is TGTGCCACCAGCAGAGACAGGCCCGAAGCTAACTATGGCTACACCTTC. Translation: CATSRDRPEANYGYTF.

The chain carries TRBV5-1 and TRBJ2-3; perhaps D is TRBD1 or TRBD2 (5 bases each). The CDR3 has 14 residues. CDR1 and CDR2 (germline): SGHRS, YFSETQ. V lost 4 bases and J 0 bases, leaving 9 bases between the germline ends. CDR3 bases: TGCGCCAGCAGCCGGGGACCGAGCACAGATACGCAGTATTTT. Residues: CASSRGPSTDTQYF.

The rearrangement uses TRBV28 and TRBJ2-7, with 10 bases matching TRBD1. Germline CDR1 reads MDHEN; CDR2 reads SYDVKM. The CDR3 loop spans 13 amino acids. J was trimmed by 2 bases and V by 7 bases; bases with no gene match: 2. As DNA, the CDR3 is TGTGCCAGCATTGACAGGGGGCCCTACGAGCAGTACTTC. Amino acids: CASIDRGPYEQYF.

The CDR3 nucleotides read TGTGCCAGCTCACCATCCGGGACGGACGAGTTCTTC. Translation: CASSPSGTDEFF. This chain uses TRBV18 with TRBJ2-1, with D perhaps given as TRBD1 or TRBD2 (5 bases each). CDR1 and CDR2 (germline): KGHSH, LQKENI. Trimming shortened V by 2 bases and J by 14 bases, and 13 bases separated the two germline ends. This CDR3 is 12 amino acids long.

The chain links TRBV7-2 to TRBJ2-5, with D perhaps TRBD2 (6 bases). The CDR3 extends over 14 amino acids. V dropped 5 bases and J dropped 2 bases, with 12 bases sitting between them. Germline assignment: CDR1 SGHTA and CDR2 FQGNSA. CDR3 amino acids: CASSPRDFQETQYF. CDR3 nucleotide sequence: TGTGCCAGCAGCCCACGGGACTTTCAAGAGACCCAGTACTTC.

The chain couples TRBV7-2 to TRBJ1-2; 7 nucleotides agree with TRBD1. Germline CDR1 SGHTA, CDR2 FQGNSA. J was trimmed by 4 bases and V by 1 base; bases with no gene match: 3. The length of the CDR3 is 14 residues. Here the CDR3 DNA reads TGTGCCAGCAGCTTAGGCAGGGGGACCTATGGCTACACCTTC. Amino acid sequence: CASSLGRGTYGYTF.

This chain joins TRBV7-6 and TRBJ2-5; D not certain. V was clipped by 0 bases and J by 4 bases, with 12 bases between them. The CDR3 loop spans 15 amino acids. CDR1 and CDR2 (germline): SGHVS, FNYEAQ. CDR3 sequence reads: CASSLAAATGETQYF. The CDR3 nucleotides are TGTGCCAGCAGCTTAGCGGCAGCAACGGGAGAGACCCAGTACTTC.

In this sample, this clone is medium-sized. The chain joins TRBV5-1 to TRBJ2-2; D is unclear. The CDR3 totals 14 residues. Trimming stripped 0 bases from V and 6 bases from J, with 9 bases between. The germline V gene encodes CDR1 SGHRS and CDR2 YFSETQ. This chain's CDR3 is CASSLEWGSGELFF. As DNA, the CDR3 is TGCGCCAGCAGCTTGGAGTGGGGATCCGGGGAGCTGTTTTTT.

This chain uses TRBV28 with TRBJ2-7; D not certain. Germline V gene data show CDR1 as MDHEN and CDR2 as SYDVKM. The V and J ends lost 5 bases and 2 bases respectively, with 16 bases between them. This CDR3 has 15 residues. The CDR3 here is CASSPTFGEAYEQYF. The CDR3 DNA follows: TGTGCCAGCAGTCCAACCTTTGGCGAAGCCTACGAGCAGTACTTC.

This clone was detected only a few times. The CDR3 coding sequence is TGCGCCAGCAGCTTGTTAGGGGGGTATGAGACCCAGTACTTC. Encoded protein: CASSLLGGYETQYF. The rearrangement links TRBV5-1 to TRBJ2-5, with D perhaps matching TRBD1 or TRBD2 (6 bases each). The CDR3 has 14 amino acids. The ends were cut back, 1 base at V and 5 bases at J, with 12 bases in the middle. CDR1 is SGHRS, CDR2 YFSETQ, per germline.

This clone is labeled as large. The V call is TRBV29-1, the J call TRBJ2-7; weak D call: TRBD1 (5 bases). V lost 4 bases, J lost 6 bases, and 16 bases lay in between. Germline CDR1 reads SQVTM; CDR2 reads ANQGSEA. This CDR3 comprises 13 residues. The CDR3 DNA sequence: TGCAGCGTTGCTTCGGCAGGGCTGGGCGAGCAGTACTTC. It yields the protein CSVASAGLGEQYF.

The rearrangement links TRBV29-1 to TRBJ2-3, with 8 bases lining up with TRBD2. From germline, CDR1 is SQVTM and CDR2 ANQGSEA. The CDR3 runs 14 residues. Trimming cost V 0 bases and J 6 bases; bases outside gene matches: 5. This chain's CDR3 is CSVEDPGGMDTQYF. CDR3 DNA: TGCAGCGTTGAAGATCCGGGAGGGATGGATACGCAGTATTTT.

The chain is built from TRBV7-8 and TRBJ2-1, with TRBD1 matching over 7 bases. This CDR3 has 15 amino acids. Germline loops: CDR1 SGHVS, CDR2 FQNEAQ. V trimming: 7 bases; J trimming: 0 bases; junction bases outside the gene matches: 6. CDR3 amino acids: CASTLEGASYNEQFF. DNA for the CDR3: TGTGCCAGCACCCTCGAGGGGGCCTCCTACAATGAGCAGTTCTTC.

The rearrangement links TRBV4-2 to TRBJ2-7, with D tentatively TRBD2 (7 bases). V lost 0 bases to trimming and J lost 2 bases, with 17 bases between them. CDR3 size: 17 residues. The germline CDR1 and CDR2 sequences are LGHNA and YNFKEQ. The CDR3 region has the DNA TGTGCCAGCAGCCAAGATGAGATGGGGGGGGGCCCCTACGAGCAGTACTTC. This encodes CASSQDEMGGGPYEQYF.

This chain links TRBV7-3 with TRBJ2-2; D is possibly TRBD2 (5 bases). The germline CDR1 and CDR2 sequences are SGHTA and FQGTGA. The V end lost 0 bases, the J end lost 4 bases, and 15 bases lay between the germline ends. The CDR3 consists of 17 residues. CDR3: CASSLTRPQRGTGELFF. As DNA, the CDR3 is TGTGCCAGCAGCTTAACGCGACCTCAACGGGGCACCGGGGAGCTGTTTTTT.

This clone showed up just once. The gene calls are TRBV5-1 and TRBJ2-5, with D perhaps being TRBD1 or TRBD2 (5 bases each). The CDR3 extends over 16 amino acids. V lost 0 bases and J 0 bases, leaving 12 bases between the germline ends. Germline values: CDR1 SGHRS, CDR2 YFSETQ. The CDR3 protein is CASSLEVLGDQETQYF. The CDR3 DNA sequence: TGCGCCAGCAGCTTGGAGGTATTGGGGGACCAAGAGACCCAGTACTTC.